This TCR beta chain was obtained from a study of STAT5B mutations in CD4+ large granular lymphocyte leukemia. Study details: Among healthy controls, a particular HLA allele went with more CDR3 'QG' motifs.

The CDR3 runs 12 residues. Trimming left V 4 bases short and J 8 bases short, with 6 bases between. CDR1 is SNHLY and CDR2 is FYNNEI in the germline V gene. This clone was recorded a few times. Sequencing used immunoSEQ multiplex PCR; TCRdb keeps in-frame clones, though not all of them. The sample holds roughly 24,000 clones; about three quarters are singletons and the top ten take nearly 0.65%. This receptor was obtained from a human donor in good health. The sample consisted of CD4+ T cells from blood buffy coats. J is TRBJ1-6 and V is TRBV2; no reliable D call. CDR3 protein: CASSGTDSPLHF. For the CDR3, the DNA is TGTGCCAGCAGTGGTACAGATTCACCCCTCCACTTT.